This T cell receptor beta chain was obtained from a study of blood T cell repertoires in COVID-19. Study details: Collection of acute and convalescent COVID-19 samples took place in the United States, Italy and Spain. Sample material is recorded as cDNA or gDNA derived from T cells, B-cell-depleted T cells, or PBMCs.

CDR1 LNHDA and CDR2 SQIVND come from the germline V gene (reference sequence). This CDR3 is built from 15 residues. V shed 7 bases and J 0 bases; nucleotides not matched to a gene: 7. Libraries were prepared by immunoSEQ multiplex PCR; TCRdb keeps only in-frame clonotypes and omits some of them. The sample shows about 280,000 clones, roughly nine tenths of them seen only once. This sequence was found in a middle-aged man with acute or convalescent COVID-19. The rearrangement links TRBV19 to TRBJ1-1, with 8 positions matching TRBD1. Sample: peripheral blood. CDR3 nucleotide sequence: TGTGCCAGTATCGAACACAGGGGGGTGAACACTGAAGCTTTCTTT. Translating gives CASIEHRGVNTEAFF.